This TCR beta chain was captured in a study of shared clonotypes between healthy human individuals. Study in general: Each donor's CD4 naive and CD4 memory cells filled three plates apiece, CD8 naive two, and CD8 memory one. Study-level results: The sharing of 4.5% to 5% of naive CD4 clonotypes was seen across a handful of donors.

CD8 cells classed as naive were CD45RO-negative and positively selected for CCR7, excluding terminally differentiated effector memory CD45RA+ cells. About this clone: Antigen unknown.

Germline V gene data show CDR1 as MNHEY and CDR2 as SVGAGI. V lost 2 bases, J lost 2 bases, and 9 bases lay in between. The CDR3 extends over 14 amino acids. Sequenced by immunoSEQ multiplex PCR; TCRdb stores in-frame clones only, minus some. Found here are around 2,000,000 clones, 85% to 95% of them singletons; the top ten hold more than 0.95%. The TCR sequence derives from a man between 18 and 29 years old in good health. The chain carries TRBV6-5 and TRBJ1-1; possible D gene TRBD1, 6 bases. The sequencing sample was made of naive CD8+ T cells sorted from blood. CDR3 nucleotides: TGTGCCAGCAGTTACATGGACAGCAACACTGAAGCTTTCTTT. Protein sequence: CASSYMDSNTEAFF.